The clone carrying this TCR beta chain was counted once. This sample was taken from a study of shared clonotypes between healthy human individuals. V lost 2 bases, J lost 2 bases, and 10 bases lay in between. The CDR3 runs to 15 residues. From germline, CDR1 is MNHEY and CDR2 SMNVEV (reference sequence). Some clones are missing from TCRdb's copy, which holds only in-frame ones; the method was immunoSEQ multiplex PCR. Here the sample spans nearly 500,000 clones, about 79% being singletons. The TCR comes from a woman in her 40s in good health. Some clones in this sample may be carry-over from other donors' samples. This chain connects TRBV27 to TRBJ2-1; D remains unclear. Sample: PBMCs. CDR3 in amino acids: CASSLRGTTYNEQFF. The CDR3 DNA is TGTGCCAGCAGTTTAAGAGGTACAACCTACAATGAGCAGTTCTTC.